This TCR beta chain was sequenced in a study of T-cell memory formation after mild COVID-19. TCRdb re-analysed the 5' RACE reads in MiXCR, keeping a single row per CDR3 protein. This table has fewer than 350,000 distinct CDR3 sequences, roughly 18% appearing once. Trimming pared 4 bases from V and 4 bases from J, leaving 8 bases between. The CDR3 has 13 residues. Germline-derived CDR1 and CDR2 are SGHRS and YFSETQ. The clonotype was recovered from a man younger than 35 who had mild COVID-19 (a few samples of this study predate the infection). Cell type and time point are not known. Input material: PBMCs or a T cell subset sorted from them (not recorded which). The V and J genes are TRBV5-1 and TRBJ1-4; no clear D. Written as DNA, the CDR3 is TGCGCCAGCAGCGACGAAAATAATGAAAAACTGTTTTTT. Protein: CASSDENNEKLFF.